This record looks at one T cell receptor (beta chain) sequence and its context. Its antigen is still unknown. The data are from a study of T cell repertoires in cytomegalovirus infection. Background on the study: Matching HLA type, along with CMV infection, was indicated by public TCR beta signatures.

Germline V CDR1 and CDR2: MDHEN, SYDVKM. This CDR3 has 13 residues. V lost 8 bases and J lost 0, with 11 bases in between. Study-level findings and limits: HLA-C-restricted CMV clonotypes gave the most frequent clonotype in two of eight donors. Frequencies of public TCR beta families were cumulated, and this identified carriers of CMV plus the relevant HLA.

TCRdb ran MiXCR on the reads and lists one entry per CDR3 protein. The sample has more than 650,000 distinct CDR3 sequences, approximately 34% seen once; the top ten hold around 3%. This clonotype was sampled from a human donor in good health (CMV status not recorded). Some clones in this sample may be carry-over from other donors' samples. The chain employs TRBV28 and TRBJ2-7, with D possibly being TRBD1 (5 bases). The sample comprised PBMCs. CDR3 sequence reads: CASVDSSSYEQYF. The CDR3 DNA follows: TGTGCCAGCGTAGACAGTAGCTCCTACGAGCAGTACTTC.